This T cell receptor beta chain appears in the sequencing data of a study of prognosis after radiotherapy for stage I lung cancer. Study at large: Four patients receiving radiotherapy then developed distant metastases (median around 7 months), with around 16 showing no significant progression. Findings of the study overall: Where distant metastases developed, patients had lower Shannon entropy after stereotactic body radiation therapy. Frequencies of TRBV and TRBJ gene use reportedly varied by whether patients had metastases. Following stereotactic body radiation therapy, unique TCR clone counts fell, with a median of around 10,000 versus 6,900.

A few counts support this clonotype. The antigen is not known. Given the absence of the conserved phenylalanine or tryptophan at the CDR3 end, a read error is likely. Template was genomic DNA; TCR beta CDR3 amplified in two multiplex PCR rounds. With primers specific to each TRBV and TRBJ gene, the first-round PCR was performed. MiXCR was run by TCRdb on the multiplex PCR reads, yielding one entry per CDR3 protein. The data hold some 14,000 distinct CDR3 sequences, with less than 35% observed a single time. The sample consisted of PBMCs, taken before or after stereotactic body radiation therapy (not recorded which). This receptor was identified in a donor over 45 with non-small cell lung cancer.

The chain's CDR3 is CARSLSSRSDSPLHL. CDR3 coding DNA: TGTGCCAGAAGTTTGAGCAGCCGGTCGGATTCACCCCTCCACCTT. The chain couples TRBV6-5 to TRBJ1-6; D unresolved. Per germline, CDR1 MNHEY and CDR2 SVGAGI. The CDR3 length is 15 residues.